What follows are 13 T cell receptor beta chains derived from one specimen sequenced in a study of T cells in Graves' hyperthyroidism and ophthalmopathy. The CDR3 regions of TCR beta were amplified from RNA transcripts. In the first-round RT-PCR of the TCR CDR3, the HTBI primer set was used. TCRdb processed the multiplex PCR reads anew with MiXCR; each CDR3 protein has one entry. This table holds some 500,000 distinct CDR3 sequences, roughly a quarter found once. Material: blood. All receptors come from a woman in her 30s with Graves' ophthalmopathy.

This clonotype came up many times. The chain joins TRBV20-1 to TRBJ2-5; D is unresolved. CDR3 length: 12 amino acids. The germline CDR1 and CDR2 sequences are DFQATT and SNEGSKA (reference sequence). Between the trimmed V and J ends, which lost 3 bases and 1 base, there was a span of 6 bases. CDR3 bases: TGCAGTGCTAGTTCAGCCCAAGAGACCCAGTACTTC. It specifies CSASSAQETQYF.

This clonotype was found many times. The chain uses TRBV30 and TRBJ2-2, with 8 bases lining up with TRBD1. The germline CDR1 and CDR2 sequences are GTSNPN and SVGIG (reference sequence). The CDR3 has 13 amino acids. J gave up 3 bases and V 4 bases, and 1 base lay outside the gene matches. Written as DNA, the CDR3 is TGTGCCTGGACAGGGGGCTACACCGGGGAGCTGTTTTTT. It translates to CAWTGGYTGELFF.

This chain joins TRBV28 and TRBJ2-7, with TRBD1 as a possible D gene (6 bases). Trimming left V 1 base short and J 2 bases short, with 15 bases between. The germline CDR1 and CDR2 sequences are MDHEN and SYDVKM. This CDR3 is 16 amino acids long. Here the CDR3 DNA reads TGTGCCAGCAGTTTATTGACAGGCAACCCGCCCTACGAGCAGTACTTC. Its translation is CASSLLTGNPPYEQYF.

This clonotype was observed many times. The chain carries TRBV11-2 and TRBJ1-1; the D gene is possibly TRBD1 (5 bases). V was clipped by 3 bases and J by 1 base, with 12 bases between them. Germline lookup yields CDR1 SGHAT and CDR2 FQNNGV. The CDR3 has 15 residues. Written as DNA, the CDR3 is TGTGCCAGCAGCTTTATGTTAGGGGAGAACACTGAAGCTTTCTTT. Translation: CASSFMLGENTEAFF. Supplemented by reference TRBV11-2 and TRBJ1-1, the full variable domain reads EAGVAQSPRYKIIEKRQSVAFWCNPISGHATLYWYQQILGQGPKLLIQFQNNGVVDDSQLPKDRFSAERLKGVDSTLKIQPAKLEDSAVYLCASSFMLGENTEAFFGQGTRLTVV.

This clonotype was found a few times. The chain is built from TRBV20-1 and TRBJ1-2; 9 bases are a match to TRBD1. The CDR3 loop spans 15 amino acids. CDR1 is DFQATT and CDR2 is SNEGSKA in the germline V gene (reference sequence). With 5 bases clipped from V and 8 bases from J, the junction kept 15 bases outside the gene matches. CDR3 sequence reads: CSARRGQGNQHGYTF. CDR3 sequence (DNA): TGCAGTGCTCGTCGGGGACAGGGAAATCAACACGGCTACACCTTC.

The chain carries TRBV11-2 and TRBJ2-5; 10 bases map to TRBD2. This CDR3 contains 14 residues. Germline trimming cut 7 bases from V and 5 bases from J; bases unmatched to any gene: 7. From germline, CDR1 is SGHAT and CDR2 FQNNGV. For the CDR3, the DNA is TGTGCCAGCACCCTGGGACTAGCGTTTGAGACCCAGTACTTC. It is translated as CASTLGLAFETQYF.

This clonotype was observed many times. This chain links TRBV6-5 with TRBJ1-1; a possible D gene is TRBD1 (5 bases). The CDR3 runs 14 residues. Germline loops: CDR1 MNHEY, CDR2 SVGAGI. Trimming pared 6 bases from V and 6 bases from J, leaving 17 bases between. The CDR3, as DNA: TGTGCCAGCAGCTATACAGGTGGAGGGGCTGAAGCTTTCTTT. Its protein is CASSYTGGGAEAFF.

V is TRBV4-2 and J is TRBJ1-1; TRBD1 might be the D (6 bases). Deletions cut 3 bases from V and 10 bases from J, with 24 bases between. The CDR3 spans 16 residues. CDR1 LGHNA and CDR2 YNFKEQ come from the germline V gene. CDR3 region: CASSQVSGAGRVVAFF. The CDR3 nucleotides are TGTGCCAGCAGCCAGGTGTCGGGGGCAGGGAGGGTGGTAGCTTTCTTT.

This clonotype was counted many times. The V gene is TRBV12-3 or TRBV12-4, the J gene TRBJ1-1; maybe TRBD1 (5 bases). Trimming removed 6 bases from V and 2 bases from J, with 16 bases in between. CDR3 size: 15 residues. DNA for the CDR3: TGTGCCAGCAGCCCAGCAGGTGGGGGTAACACTGAAGCTTTCTTT. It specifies CASSPAGGGNTEAFF.

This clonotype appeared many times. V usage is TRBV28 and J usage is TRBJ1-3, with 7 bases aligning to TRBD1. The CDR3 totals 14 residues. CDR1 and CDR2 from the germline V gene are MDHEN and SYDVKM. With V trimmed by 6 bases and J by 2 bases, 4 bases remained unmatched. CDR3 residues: CASSQGGTGNTIYF. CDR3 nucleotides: TGTGCCAGCAGCCAGGGGGGGACTGGAAACACCATATATTTT.

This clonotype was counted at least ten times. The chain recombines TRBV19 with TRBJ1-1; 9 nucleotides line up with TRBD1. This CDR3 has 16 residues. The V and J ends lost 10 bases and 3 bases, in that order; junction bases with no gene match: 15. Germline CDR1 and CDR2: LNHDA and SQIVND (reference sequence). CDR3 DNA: TGTGCCACCAAACAGGGGGCTGCGGGGGGTGACACTGAAGCTTTCTTT. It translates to CATKQGAAGGDTEAFF.

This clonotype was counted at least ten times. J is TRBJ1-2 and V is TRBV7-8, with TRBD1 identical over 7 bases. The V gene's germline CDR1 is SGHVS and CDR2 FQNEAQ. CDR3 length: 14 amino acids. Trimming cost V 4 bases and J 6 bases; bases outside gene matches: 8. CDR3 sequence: CASSSRGSMDGYTF. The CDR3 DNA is TGTGCCAGCAGCTCCAGGGGGTCGATGGATGGCTACACCTTC.

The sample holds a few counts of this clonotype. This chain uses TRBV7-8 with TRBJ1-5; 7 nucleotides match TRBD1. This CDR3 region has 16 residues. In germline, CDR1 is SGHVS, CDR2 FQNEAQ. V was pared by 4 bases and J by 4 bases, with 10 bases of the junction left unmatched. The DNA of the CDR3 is TGTGCCAGCAGCTCCCACCCCGGGACAGATAATCAGCCCCAGCATTTT. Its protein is CASSSHPGTDNQPQHF.